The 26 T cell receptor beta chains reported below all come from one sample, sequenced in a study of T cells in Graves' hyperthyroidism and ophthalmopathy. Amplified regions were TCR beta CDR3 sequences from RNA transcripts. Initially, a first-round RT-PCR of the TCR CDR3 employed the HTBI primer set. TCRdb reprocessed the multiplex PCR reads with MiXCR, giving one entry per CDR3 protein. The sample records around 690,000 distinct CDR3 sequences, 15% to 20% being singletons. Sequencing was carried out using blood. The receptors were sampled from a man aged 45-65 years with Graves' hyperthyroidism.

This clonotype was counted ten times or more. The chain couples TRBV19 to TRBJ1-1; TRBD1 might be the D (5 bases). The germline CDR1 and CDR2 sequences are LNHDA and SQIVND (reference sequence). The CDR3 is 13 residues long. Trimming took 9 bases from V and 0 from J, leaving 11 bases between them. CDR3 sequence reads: CASRRQLNTEAFF. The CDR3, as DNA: TGTGCCAGCAGAAGACAGCTGAACACTGAAGCTTTCTTT.

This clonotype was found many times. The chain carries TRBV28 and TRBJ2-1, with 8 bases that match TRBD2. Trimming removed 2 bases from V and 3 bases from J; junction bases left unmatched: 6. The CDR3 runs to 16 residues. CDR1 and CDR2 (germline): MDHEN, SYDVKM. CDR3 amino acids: CASSLGVAGSYNEQFF. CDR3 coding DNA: TGTGCCAGCAGTTTAGGAGTAGCGGGAAGCTACAATGAGCAGTTCTTC.

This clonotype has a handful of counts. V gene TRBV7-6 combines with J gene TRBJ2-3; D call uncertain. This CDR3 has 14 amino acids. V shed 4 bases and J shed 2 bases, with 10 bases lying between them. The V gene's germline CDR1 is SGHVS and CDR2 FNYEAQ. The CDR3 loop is CASSWAPHTDTQYF. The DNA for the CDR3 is TGTGCCAGCAGCTGGGCGCCCCACACAGATACGCAGTATTTT.

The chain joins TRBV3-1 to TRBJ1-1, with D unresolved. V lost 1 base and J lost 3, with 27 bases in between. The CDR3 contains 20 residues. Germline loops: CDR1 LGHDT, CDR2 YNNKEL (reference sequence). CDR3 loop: CASSQVAGPPRTWEYTEAFF. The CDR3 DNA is TGTGCCAGCAGCCAAGTGGCAGGACCACCGCGAACCTGGGAGTACACTGAAGCTTTCTTT.

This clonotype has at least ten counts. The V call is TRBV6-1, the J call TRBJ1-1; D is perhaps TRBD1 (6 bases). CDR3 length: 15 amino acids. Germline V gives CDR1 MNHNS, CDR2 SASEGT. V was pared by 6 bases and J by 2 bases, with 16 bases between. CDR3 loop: CASRRPGVRNTEAFF. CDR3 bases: TGTGCCAGCAGACGTCCAGGGGTAAGAAACACTGAAGCTTTCTTT.

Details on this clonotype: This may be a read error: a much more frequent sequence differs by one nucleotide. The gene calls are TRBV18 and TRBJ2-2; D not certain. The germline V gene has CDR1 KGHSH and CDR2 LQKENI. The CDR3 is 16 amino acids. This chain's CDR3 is CGSSPSIDANTGELFF. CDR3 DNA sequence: TGTGGCAGCTCACCCAGTATCGACGCGAACACCGGGGAGCTGTTTTTT.

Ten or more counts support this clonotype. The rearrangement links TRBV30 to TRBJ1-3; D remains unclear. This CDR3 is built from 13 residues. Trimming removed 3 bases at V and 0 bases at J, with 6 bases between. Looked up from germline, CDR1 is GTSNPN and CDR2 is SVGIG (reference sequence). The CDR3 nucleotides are TGTGCCTGGAGACCTCTCTCTGGAAACACCATATATTTT. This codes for CAWRPLSGNTIYF.

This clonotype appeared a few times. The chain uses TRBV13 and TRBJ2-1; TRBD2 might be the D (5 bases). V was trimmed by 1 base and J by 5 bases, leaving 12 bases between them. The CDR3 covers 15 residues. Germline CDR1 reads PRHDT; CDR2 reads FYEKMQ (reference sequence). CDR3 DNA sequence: TGTGCCAGCAGCTTAGATGGCGGGTTAAACAATGAGCAGTTCTTC. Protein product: CASSLDGGLNNEQFF. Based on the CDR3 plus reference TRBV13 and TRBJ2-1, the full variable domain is AAGVIQSPRHLIKEKRETATLKCYPIPRHDTVYWYQQGPGQDPQFLISFYEKMQSDKGSIPDRFSAQQFSDYHSELNMSSLELGDSALYFCASSLDGGLNNEQFFGPGTRLTVL.

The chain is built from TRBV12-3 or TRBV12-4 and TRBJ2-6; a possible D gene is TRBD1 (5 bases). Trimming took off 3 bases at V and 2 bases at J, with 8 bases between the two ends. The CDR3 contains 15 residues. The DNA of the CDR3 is TGTGCCAGCAGTTTTGGGGCGGCTGGGGCCAACGTCCTGACTTTC. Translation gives CASSFGAAGANVLTF.

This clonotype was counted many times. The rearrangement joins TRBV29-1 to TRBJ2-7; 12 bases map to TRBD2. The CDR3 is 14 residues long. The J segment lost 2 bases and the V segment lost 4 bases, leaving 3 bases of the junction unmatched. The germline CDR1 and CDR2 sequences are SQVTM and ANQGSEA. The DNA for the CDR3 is TGCAGCGTTGGATCTAGCGGGAGGGCCTACGAGCAGTACTTC. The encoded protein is CSVGSSGRAYEQYF.

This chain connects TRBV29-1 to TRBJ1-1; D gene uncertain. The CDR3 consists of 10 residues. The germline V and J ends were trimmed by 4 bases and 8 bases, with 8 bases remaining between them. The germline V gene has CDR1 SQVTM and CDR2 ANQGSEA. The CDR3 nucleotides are TGCAGCGTTGGAGGGAGGGAAGCTTTCTTT. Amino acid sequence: CSVGGREAFF. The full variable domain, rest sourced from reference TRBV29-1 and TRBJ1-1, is SAVISQKPSRDICQRGTSLTIQCQVDSQVTMMFWYRQQPGQSLTLIATANQGSEATYESGFVIDKFPISRPNLTFSTLTVSNMSPEDSSIYLCSVGGREAFFGQGTRLTVV.

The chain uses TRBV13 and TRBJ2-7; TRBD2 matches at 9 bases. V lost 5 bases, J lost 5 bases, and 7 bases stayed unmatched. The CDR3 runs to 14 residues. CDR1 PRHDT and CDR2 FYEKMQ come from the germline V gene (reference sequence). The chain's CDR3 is CASSQGLAKDEQYF. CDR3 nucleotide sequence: TGTGCCAGCAGCCAAGGACTAGCGAAGGACGAGCAGTACTTC.

The CDR3 region is CASSSYSGTGTDTQYF. The CDR3, as DNA: TGTGCCAGCAGCTCCTACTCCGGGACAGGCACAGATACGCAGTATTTT. The rearrangement links TRBV7-9 to TRBJ2-3; 7 nucleotides line up with TRBD1. V shed 4 bases, J shed 1 base, and the junction held 8 bases outside the gene matches. This CDR3 is 16 amino acids long. Per the germline V gene, CDR1 is SEHNR and CDR2 is FQNEAQ (reference sequence).

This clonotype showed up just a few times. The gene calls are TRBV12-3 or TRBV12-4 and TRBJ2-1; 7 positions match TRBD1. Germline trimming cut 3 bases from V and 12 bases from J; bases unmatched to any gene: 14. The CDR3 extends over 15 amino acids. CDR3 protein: CASSFDRVQDVWQFF. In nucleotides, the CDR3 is TGTGCCAGCAGTTTCGACAGGGTTCAAGATGTGTGGCAGTTCTTC.

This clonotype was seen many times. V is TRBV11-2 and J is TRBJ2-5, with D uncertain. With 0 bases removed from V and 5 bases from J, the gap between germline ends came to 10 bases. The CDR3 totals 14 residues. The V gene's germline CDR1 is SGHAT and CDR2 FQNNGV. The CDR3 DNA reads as TGTGCCAGCAGCTTAGATAGTAGCTGGGAGACCCAGTACTTC. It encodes CASSLDSSWETQYF.

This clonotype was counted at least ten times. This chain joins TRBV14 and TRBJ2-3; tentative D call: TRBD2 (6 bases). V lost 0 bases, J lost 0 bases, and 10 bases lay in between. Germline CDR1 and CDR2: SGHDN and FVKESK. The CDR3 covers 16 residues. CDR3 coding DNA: TGTGCCAGCAGCCAAGACGGCGGGGCAAGCACAGATACGCAGTATTTT. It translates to CASSQDGGASTDTQYF. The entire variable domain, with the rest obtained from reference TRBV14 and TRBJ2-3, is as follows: EAGVTQFPSHSVIEKGQTVTLRCDPISGHDNLYWYRRVMGKEIKFLLHFVKESKQDESGMPNNRFLAERTGGTYSTLKVQPAELEDSGVYFCASSQDGGASTDTQYFGPGTRLTVL.

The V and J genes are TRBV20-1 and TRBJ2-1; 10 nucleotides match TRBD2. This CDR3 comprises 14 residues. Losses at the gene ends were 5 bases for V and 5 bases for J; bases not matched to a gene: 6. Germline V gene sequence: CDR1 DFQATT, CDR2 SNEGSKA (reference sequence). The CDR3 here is CSAASGSHHNEQFF. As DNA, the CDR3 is TGCAGTGCTGCTAGCGGGAGTCATCACAATGAGCAGTTCTTC.

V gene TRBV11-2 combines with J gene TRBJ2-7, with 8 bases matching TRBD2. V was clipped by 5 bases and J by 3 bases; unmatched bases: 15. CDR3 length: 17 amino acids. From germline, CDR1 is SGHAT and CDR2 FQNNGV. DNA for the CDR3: TGTGCCAGCAGCCCAATGGAACGGGAGGGCCCCTACTACGAGCAGTACTTC. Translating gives CASSPMEREGPYYEQYF.

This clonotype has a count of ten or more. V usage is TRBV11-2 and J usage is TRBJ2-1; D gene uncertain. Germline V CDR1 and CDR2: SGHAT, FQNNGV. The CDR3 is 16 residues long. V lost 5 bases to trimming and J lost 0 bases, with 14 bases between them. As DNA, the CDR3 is TGTGCCAGCAGCCCGAGACCCGGCCCCTCCTACAATGAGCAGTTCTTC. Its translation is CASSPRPGPSYNEQFF.

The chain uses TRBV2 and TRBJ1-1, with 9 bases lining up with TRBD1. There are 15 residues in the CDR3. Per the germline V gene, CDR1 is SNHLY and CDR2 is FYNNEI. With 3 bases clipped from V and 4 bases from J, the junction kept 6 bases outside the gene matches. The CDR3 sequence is CASSETGGWGTEAFF. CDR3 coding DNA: TGTGCCAGCAGTGAGACAGGGGGTTGGGGCACTGAAGCTTTCTTT.

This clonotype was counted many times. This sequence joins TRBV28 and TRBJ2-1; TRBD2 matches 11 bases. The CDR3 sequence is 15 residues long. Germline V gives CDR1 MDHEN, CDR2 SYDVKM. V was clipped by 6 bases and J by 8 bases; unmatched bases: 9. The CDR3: CASRGLAGGRYEQFF. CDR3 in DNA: TGTGCCAGCAGGGGCCTAGCGGGAGGTCGGTATGAGCAGTTCTTC.

CDR3 amino acids: CASTPWGASTDTQYF. CDR3 nucleotides: TGTGCCAGCACCCCATGGGGGGCCAGCACAGATACGCAGTATTTT. The chain has TRBV14 and TRBJ2-3; the D gene could be TRBD1 or TRBD2 (6 bases each). This CDR3 contains 15 residues. V gave up 7 bases and J gave up 0 bases, with 14 bases separating them. The germline CDR1 and CDR2 sequences are SGHDN and FVKESK. The variable domain in full, completed from reference TRBV14 and TRBJ2-3, reads EAGVTQFPSHSVIEKGQTVTLRCDPISGHDNLYWYRRVMGKEIKFLLHFVKESKQDESGMPNNRFLAERTGGTYSTLKVQPAELEDSGVYFCASTPWGASTDTQYFGPGTRLTVL.

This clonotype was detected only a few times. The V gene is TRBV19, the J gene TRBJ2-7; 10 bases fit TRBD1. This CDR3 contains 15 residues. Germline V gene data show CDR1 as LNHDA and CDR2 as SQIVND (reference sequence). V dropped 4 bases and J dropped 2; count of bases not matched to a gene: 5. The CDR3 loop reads CASSTGDRGAYEQYF. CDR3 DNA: TGTGCCAGTAGTACGGGGGACAGGGGTGCCTACGAGCAGTACTTC.

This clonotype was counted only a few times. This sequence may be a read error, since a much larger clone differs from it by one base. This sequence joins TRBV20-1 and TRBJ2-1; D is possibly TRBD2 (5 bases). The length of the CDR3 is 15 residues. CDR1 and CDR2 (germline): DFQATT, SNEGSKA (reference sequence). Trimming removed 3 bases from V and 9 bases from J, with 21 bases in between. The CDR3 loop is CSASRVAAGGSEQFF. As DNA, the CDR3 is TGCAGTGCTAGTAGAGTTGCCGCGGGTGGCAGTGAGCAGTTCTTC.

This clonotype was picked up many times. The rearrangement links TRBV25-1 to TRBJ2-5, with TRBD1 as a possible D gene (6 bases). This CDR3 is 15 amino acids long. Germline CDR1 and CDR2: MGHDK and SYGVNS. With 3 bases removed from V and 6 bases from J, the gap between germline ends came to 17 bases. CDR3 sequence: CASSDPTQGWQTQYF. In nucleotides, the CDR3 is TGTGCCAGCAGTGACCCCACCCAGGGGTGGCAGACCCAGTACTTC.

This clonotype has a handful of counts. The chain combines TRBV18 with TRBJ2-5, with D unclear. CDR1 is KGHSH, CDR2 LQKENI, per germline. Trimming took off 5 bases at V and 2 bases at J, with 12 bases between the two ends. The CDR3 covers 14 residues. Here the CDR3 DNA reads TGTGCCAGCTCATTCTCCAAGGATCAAGAGACCCAGTACTTC. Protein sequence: CASSFSKDQETQYF.